The 9 T cell receptor beta chains below were found in one sample sequenced in a study of blood T cell repertoires in COVID-19. The method was immunoSEQ multiplex PCR; TCRdb's version includes in-frame clones alone and lacks a portion of them. Found here are approximately 62,000 clones, under 85% of them singletons; the top ten hold 5.5% to 7%. What was sequenced was peripheral blood. The receptor set was obtained from a woman aged 45-65 years with active or convalescent COVID-19.

The chain links TRBV30 to TRBJ2-7; 8 nucleotides line up with TRBD1. Trimming took 3 bases from V and 3 from J; bases not matched to a gene: 7. The CDR3 loop spans 14 amino acids. Germline assignment: CDR1 GTSNPN and CDR2 SVGIG (reference sequence). The CDR3 region has the DNA TGTGCCTGGAGCCCAAGGACAGGGATCTACGAGCAGTACTTC. Its protein product is CAWSPRTGIYEQYF.

V is TRBV5-4 and J is TRBJ2-7, with D maybe TRBD2 (5 bases). This CDR3 is 15 amino acids long. V lost 4 bases, J lost 3 bases, and 17 bases lay in between. CDR1 is SGHNT, CDR2 YYREEE, per germline (reference sequence). The CDR3 DNA is TGTGCCAGCAGCCAGGCCGTGGGGAGTAACTACGAGCAGTACTTC. Translated: CASSQAVGSNYEQYF.

The V call is TRBV18, the J call TRBJ2-5, with 7 bases identical to TRBD1. The trim removed 3 bases at V and 3 bases at J, leaving 4 bases unmatched. Germline V gene data show CDR1 as KGHSH and CDR2 as LQKENI. This CDR3 comprises 14 residues. CDR3 nucleotides: TGTGCCAGCTCACCCACAGGGGCTGAAGAGACCCAGTACTTC. It translates to CASSPTGAEETQYF.

The chain links TRBV2 to TRBJ2-1, with a tentative D call TRBD2 (6 bases). The germline V gene has CDR1 SNHLY and CDR2 FYNNEI. CDR3 size: 11 residues. Trimming pared 6 bases from V and 8 bases from J, leaving 8 bases between. The CDR3: CASRGGDEQFF. The CDR3 nucleotides read TGTGCCAGCAGAGGAGGGGATGAGCAGTTCTTC.

The chain carries TRBV2 and TRBJ2-7; possibly TRBD1 for D (5 bases). The CDR3 extends over 14 amino acids. The V and J ends lost 7 bases and 0 bases respectively, with 13 bases between them. CDR1 SNHLY and CDR2 FYNNEI come from the germline V gene. In DNA form, the CDR3 reads TGTGCCAGCATTCCGACAGTGAGCTCCTACGAGCAGTACTTC. Its protein is CASIPTVSSYEQYF.

The chain has TRBV6-1 and TRBJ2-1; 10 bases align to TRBD1. V lost 4 bases and J lost 1; bases outside the gene matches: 4. CDR3 length: 16 amino acids. CDR1 is MNHNS and CDR2 is SASEGT in the germline V gene. Written as DNA, the CDR3 is TGTGCCAGCAGTGGGGGACAGGGGTATTCCTACAATGAGCAGTTCTTC. It codes for CASSGGQGYSYNEQFF.

V gene TRBV19 combines with J gene TRBJ2-2; a weak D match, TRBD2 (6 bases). Trimming took 6 bases from V and 5 from J, leaving 13 bases between them. From germline, CDR1 is LNHDA and CDR2 SQIVND (reference sequence). The CDR3 has 14 amino acids. The chain's CDR3 is CASSHPGGTGELFF. The DNA of the CDR3 is TGTGCCAGTAGCCATCCAGGAGGGACCGGGGAGCTGTTTTTT.

This clone was picked up a small number of times. This chain connects TRBV19 to TRBJ1-5, with TRBD1 matching over 12 bases. Trimming removed 0 bases from V and 6 bases from J; junction bases left unmatched: 3. The CDR3 sequence is 16 residues long. Germline CDR1 LNHDA, CDR2 SQIVND (reference sequence). The CDR3 reads CASSIEGQGASQPQHF. Here the CDR3 DNA reads TGTGCCAGTAGTATAGAGGGACAGGGGGCAAGTCAGCCCCAGCATTTT. Drawing the rest from reference TRBV19 and TRBJ1-5, the complete variable domain is DGGITQSPKYLFRKEGQNVTLSCEQNLNHDAMYWYRQDPGQGLRLIYYSQIVNDFQKGDIAEGYSVSREKKESFPLTVTSAQKNPTAFYLCASSIEGQGASQPQHFGDGTRLSIL.

V is TRBV6-6 and J is TRBJ1-2; 11 bases are shared with TRBD1. Germline values: CDR1 MNHNY, CDR2 SVGAGI (reference sequence). V gave up 0 bases and J gave up 5 bases; unmatched junction bases: 2. This CDR3 has 15 residues. The CDR3 spells CASSYSGDRGYGYTF. CDR3 nucleotide sequence: TGTGCCAGCAGTTACTCAGGGGACAGGGGGTATGGCTACACCTTC.